A selection of T cell receptor beta chains follows, all from one sample in a study of blood T cell repertoires in COVID-19. The method was immunoSEQ multiplex PCR; TCRdb's version includes in-frame clones alone and lacks a portion of them. The sample has roughly 260,000 clones; 83% are singletons. The source material was PBMCs or T cells enriched from blood (not recorded which). Receptors originate from a woman aged 35 to 49 who had been exposed to COVID-19. Each CDR3 is given with its conserved first and last residue. The D gene is left open where the match is weak. The listing skips clone size in some rows; elsewhere it reads once, few, many or a size class.

v_gene: TRBV7-2
j_gene: TRBJ2-5
abundance: .
d_gene: .
CDR3aa: CASSLNGEQETQYF
CDR3nt: TGTGCCAGCAGCTTAAATGGGGAGCAAGAGACCCAGTACTTC

v_gene: TRBV6-5
j_gene: TRBJ2-5
abundance: .
d_gene: .
CDR3aa: CASRYSGKETQYF
CDR3nt: TGTGCCAGCCGATACAGTGGCAAGGAGACCCAGTACTTC

v_gene: TRBV7-7
j_gene: TRBJ2-5
abundance: .
d_gene: TRBD1
CDR3aa: CASSKGQGRGETQYF
CDR3nt: TGTGCCAGCAGCAAAGGACAGGGGAGGGGAGAGACCCAGTACTTC

v_gene: TRBV25-1
j_gene: TRBJ1-2
abundance: .
d_gene: .
CDR3aa: CASSEEQEGLTF
CDR3nt: TGTGCCAGCAGTGAAGAACAGGAAGGGCTGACCTTC

v_gene: TRBV3-1/TRBV3-2
j_gene: TRBJ1-4
abundance: .
d_gene: TRBD1
CDR3aa: CASSQEGQGNEKLFF
CDR3nt: TGTGCCAGCAGCCAAGAGGGACAGGGTAATGAAAAACTGTTTTTT

v_gene: TRBV12-5
j_gene: TRBJ1-2
abundance: .
d_gene: .
CDR3aa: CASGLFGGRGYGYTF
CDR3nt: TGTGCTAGTGGTTTGTTCGGGGGGCGCGGCTATGGCTACACCTTC

v_gene: TRBV10-3
j_gene: TRBJ1-5
abundance: .
d_gene: .
CDR3aa: CAISAHSEGQPQHF
CDR3nt: TGTGCCATCAGTGCGCATTCTGAGGGTCAGCCCCAGCATTTT

v_gene: TRBV19
j_gene: TRBJ1-2
abundance: once
d_gene: TRBD1
CDR3aa: CASSIYPPGTGGFSNYGYTF
CDR3nt: TGTGCCAGTAGTATATACCCACCCGGGACAGGGGGTTTTTCTAACTATGGCTACACCTTC

v_gene: TRBV4-3
j_gene: TRBJ1-5
abundance: .
d_gene: TRBD1
CDR3aa: CASSQNPARGAYSNQPQHF
CDR3nt: TGCGCCAGCAGCCAAAATCCCGCCAGGGGGGCCTATAGCAATCAGCCCCAGCATTTT

v_gene: TRBV2
j_gene: TRBJ2-2
abundance: .
d_gene: .
CDR3aa: CASSWTGPANTGELFF
CDR3nt: TGTGCCAGCAGTTGGACTGGTCCTGCGAACACCGGGGAGCTGTTTTTT

v_gene: TRBV6-5
j_gene: TRBJ2-1
abundance: .
d_gene: .
CDR3aa: CASRDPGQPYNEQFF
CDR3nt: TGTGCCAGCAGAGACCCCGGACAGCCCTACAATGAGCAGTTCTTC

v_gene: TRBV12-3/TRBV12-4
j_gene: TRBJ1-1
abundance: few
d_gene: .
CDR3aa: CASSRDNPTEAFF
CDR3nt: TGTGCCAGCAGCCGGGACAACCCCACTGAAGCTTTCTTT

v_gene: TRBV27
j_gene: TRBJ2-1
abundance: .
d_gene: TRBD1
CDR3aa: CASSFWGTGENEQFF
CDR3nt: TGTGCCAGCAGTTTTTGGGGGACAGGGGAGAATGAGCAGTTCTTC

v_gene: TRBV7-9
j_gene: TRBJ1-5
abundance: .
d_gene: .
CDR3aa: CASSDGWGQPQHF
CDR3nt: TGTGCCAGCAGCGACGGTTGGGGCCAGCCCCAGCATTTT

v_gene: TRBV2
j_gene: TRBJ2-2
abundance: .
d_gene: TRBD2
CDR3aa: CASSEVSGTNTGELFF
CDR3nt: TGTGCCAGCAGTGAAGTTAGCGGGACTAACACCGGGGAGCTGTTTTTT

v_gene: TRBV7-8
j_gene: TRBJ1-1
abundance: .
d_gene: .
CDR3aa: CASDPVGGGLVTEAFF
CDR3nt: TGTGCCAGCGACCCAGTCGGGGGGGGGCTAGTCACTGAAGCTTTCTTT

v_gene: TRBV30
j_gene: TRBJ2-3
abundance: .
d_gene: .
CDR3aa: CAWGTGIADTQYF
CDR3nt: TGTGCCTGGGGAACAGGGATTGCAGATACGCAGTATTTT

v_gene: TRBV11-3
j_gene: TRBJ2-2
abundance: .
d_gene: .
CDR3aa: CASSPGVQLNTGELFF
CDR3nt: TGTGCCAGCAGCCCGGGAGTGCAGCTTAACACCGGGGAGCTGTTTTTT

v_gene: TRBV6-5
j_gene: TRBJ2-2
abundance: .
d_gene: TRBD1
CDR3aa: CASSYGTAGELFF
CDR3nt: TGTGCCAGCAGTTACGGGACAGCCGGGGAGCTGTTTTTT

v_gene: TRBV5-1
j_gene: TRBJ2-1
abundance: .
d_gene: TRBD2
CDR3aa: CASSTASGRYNEQFF
CDR3nt: TGCGCCAGCAGCACAGCTAGCGGGCGGTACAATGAGCAGTTCTTC

v_gene: TRBV10-2
j_gene: TRBJ1-1
abundance: .
d_gene: .
CDR3aa: CATNDRNTEAFF
CDR3nt: TGCGCCACCAACGACAGGAACACTGAAGCTTTCTTT

v_gene: TRBV27
j_gene: TRBJ2-5
abundance: .
d_gene: TRBD2
CDR3aa: CASRRLAALHQETQYF
CDR3nt: TGTGCCAGCAGGAGACTAGCGGCCCTACACCAAGAGACCCAGTACTTC

v_gene: TRBV18
j_gene: TRBJ2-7
abundance: .
d_gene: TRBD1
CDR3aa: CASSPNRDRAGEQYF
CDR3nt: TGTGCCAGCTCCCCCAACCGGGACAGGGCGGGTGAGCAGTACTTC

v_gene: TRBV3-1/TRBV3-2
j_gene: TRBJ2-3
abundance: few
d_gene: TRBD2
CDR3aa: CASSQEGRGQTSDTQYF
CDR3nt: TGTGCCAGCAGCCAAGAGGGGAGGGGCCAAACGTCAGATACGCAGTATTTT

v_gene: TRBV6-4
j_gene: TRBJ2-3
abundance: .
d_gene: TRBD2
CDR3aa: CASSDTGLAADTQYF
CDR3nt: TGTGCCAGCAGTGACACGGGACTAGCGGCGGATACGCAGTATTTT

v_gene: TRBV28
j_gene: TRBJ1-2
abundance: .
d_gene: .
CDR3aa: CASSSAAGANYGYTF
CDR3nt: TGTGCCAGCAGTTCCGCGGCGGGGGCTAACTATGGCTACACCTTC

v_gene: TRBV6-2/TRBV6-3
j_gene: TRBJ2-7
abundance: .
d_gene: .
CDR3aa: CASSPTGRGVDEQYF
CDR3nt: TGTGCCAGCAGTCCCACGGGGCGGGGCGTCGACGAGCAGTACTTC

v_gene: TRBV4-2
j_gene: TRBJ2-3
abundance: .
d_gene: .
CDR3aa: CASSQESGAVDTQYF
CDR3nt: TGTGCCAGCAGCCAAGAGAGTGGGGCTGTAGATACGCAGTATTTT

v_gene: TRBV7-8
j_gene: TRBJ1-3
abundance: .
d_gene: .
CDR3aa: CASSLNPRDTIYF
CDR3nt: TGTGCCAGCAGCTTAAACCCCCGGGACACCATATATTTT

v_gene: TRBV9
j_gene: TRBJ2-3
abundance: .
d_gene: .
CDR3aa: CASSGGGTDTQYF
CDR3nt: TGTGCCAGCAGCGGGGGGGGCACAGATACGCAGTATTTT

v_gene: TRBV5-6
j_gene: TRBJ2-5
abundance: .
d_gene: TRBD2
CDR3aa: CASSLGLAGETQYF
CDR3nt: TGTGCCAGCAGCTTGGGACTAGCAGGGGAGACCCAGTACTTC

v_gene: TRBV6-5
j_gene: TRBJ1-4
abundance: .
d_gene: TRBD1
CDR3aa: CASRDGTGREKLFF
CDR3nt: TGTGCCAGCAGGGATGGGACAGGAAGAGAAAAACTGTTTTTT